This T cell receptor beta chain was retrieved from a study of cytomegalovirus exposure and HLA in healthy donors. Overall study findings and caveats: Rarity marked most TCR sequences, yet some public TCRs occurred in many donors. The study listed about 150 cytomegalovirus-associated TCR beta chains.

Comment on this clone: Its antigen is not known.

Method: immunoSEQ multiplex PCR; TCRdb's copy keeps in-frame clones and lacks some. The sample yields roughly 98,000 clones, roughly nine tenths seen once. Trimming pared 1 base from V and 0 bases from J, leaving 13 bases between. Germline values: CDR1 LGHNT, CDR2 FRNRAP. CDR3 length: 17 amino acids. Sequencing used PBMCs. The clonotype originates from a man aged 18 to 29 in good health and CMV-seropositive. This chain joins TRBV12-5 and TRBJ2-4, with a possible D match to TRBD2 (5 bases). The CDR3 protein is CASGLAFEDLAKNIQYF. For the CDR3, the DNA is TGTGCTAGTGGTTTGGCGTTCGAGGACTTAGCCAAAAACATTCAGTACTTC. Based on the CDR3 plus reference TRBV12-5 and TRBJ2-4, the full variable domain is DARVTQTPRHKVTEMGQEVTMRCQPILGHNTVFWYRQTMMQGLELLAYFRNRAPLDDSGMPKDRFSAEMPDATLATLKIQPSEPRDSAVYFCASGLAFEDLAKNIQYFGAGTRLSVL.